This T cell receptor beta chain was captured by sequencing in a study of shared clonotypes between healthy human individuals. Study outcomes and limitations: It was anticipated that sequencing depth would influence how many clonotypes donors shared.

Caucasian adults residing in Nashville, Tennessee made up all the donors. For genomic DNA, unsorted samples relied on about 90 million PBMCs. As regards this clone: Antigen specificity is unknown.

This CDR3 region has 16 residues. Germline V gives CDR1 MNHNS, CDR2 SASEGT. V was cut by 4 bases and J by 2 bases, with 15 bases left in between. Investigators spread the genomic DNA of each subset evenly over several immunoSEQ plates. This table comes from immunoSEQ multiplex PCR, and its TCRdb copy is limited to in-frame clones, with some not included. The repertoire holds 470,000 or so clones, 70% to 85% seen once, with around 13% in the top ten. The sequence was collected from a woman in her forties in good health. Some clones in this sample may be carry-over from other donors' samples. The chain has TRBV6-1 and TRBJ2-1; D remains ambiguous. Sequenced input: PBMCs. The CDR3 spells CASSVQPPDAYNEQFF. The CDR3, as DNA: TGTGCCAGCAGTGTACAGCCCCCCGACGCCTACAATGAGCAGTTCTTC.